What follows are 12 T cell receptor beta chains derived from one specimen sequenced in a study of T-cell memory formation after mild COVID-19. TCRdb re-derived calls from the 5' RACE reads in MiXCR, one entry per CDR3 protein. The sample holds nearly 250,000 distinct CDR3 sequences, about 16% seen once. The sample was PBMCs or a T cell subset sorted from them (not recorded which). Receptors were obtained from an adult woman who had mild COVID-19 (a few samples of this study predate the infection). Cell type and time point are not known.

In its sample, this clonotype was seen a few times. The V call is TRBV20-1, the J call TRBJ2-1; either TRBD1 or TRBD2 may fit D (6 bases each). The CDR3 is 15 amino acids. The V gene lost 1 base and the J gene lost 4 bases, with 14 bases spanning the gap. The V gene's germline CDR1 is DFQATT and CDR2 SNEGSKA (reference sequence). The CDR3 nucleotides read TGCAGTGCTAGAGGGGGGGCCGGGAAATACAATGAGCAGTTCTTC. Translating it yields CSARGGAGKYNEQFF.

In nucleotides, the CDR3 is TGTGCCAGCAGCCTCCGGGACAGGGGGCCAGCCCGGCCGGGCTACACCTTC. Translating it yields CASSLRDRGPARPGYTF. The V gene is TRBV3-1, the J gene TRBJ1-2, with 12 bases aligning to TRBD1. CDR3 length: 17 residues. Per the germline V gene, CDR1 is LGHDT and CDR2 is YNNKEL (reference sequence). Trimming removed 4 bases from V and 8 bases from J; junction bases left unmatched: 14.

This clonotype was seen a few times. The rearrangement uses TRBV6-2 or TRBV6-3 and TRBJ2-2, with 9 bases aligning to TRBD1. CDR1 MNHEY and CDR2 SVGEGT come from the germline V gene. The CDR3 has 16 amino acids. V shed 6 bases, J shed 7 bases, and the junction held 12 bases outside the gene matches. The CDR3 DNA sequence: TGTGCCAGCAGAACCAACAGGGGGCGCAGGATCGGGGAGCTGTTTTTT. The encoded protein is CASRTNRGRRIGELFF.

This clonotype was seen a handful of times. The V call is TRBV7-9, the J call TRBJ1-6, with TRBD1 matching 7 bases. V lost 5 bases to trimming and J lost 10 bases; unmatched junction nucleotides: 14. This CDR3 contains 16 residues. Germline V gives CDR1 SEHNR, CDR2 FQNEAQ (reference sequence). DNA of the CDR3: TGTGCCAGCAGCCTTTACAGGGGAAAACTAGGGTCACCCCTCCACTTT. This sequence encodes CASSLYRGKLGSPLHF.

The sample holds a few counts of this clonotype. V gene TRBV20-1 combines with J gene TRBJ1-1; possible D gene TRBD1, 6 bases. Trimming cost V 2 bases and J 3 bases, with 16 bases left between them. CDR3 size: 15 residues. Per the germline V gene, CDR1 is DFQATT and CDR2 is SNEGSKA (reference sequence). The CDR3 protein is CSARPRGVFDTEAFF. DNA of the CDR3: TGCAGTGCTAGACCTAGGGGGGTGTTCGACACTGAAGCTTTCTTT.

The rearrangement uses TRBV19 and TRBJ1-2, with 9 positions matching TRBD1. Germline CDR1 and CDR2: LNHDA and SQIVND (reference sequence). Germline trimming cut 7 bases from V and 2 bases from J; bases unmatched to any gene: 14. The CDR3 covers 17 residues. CDR3 sequence: CASTHRGDRASNYGYTF. The CDR3 DNA sequence: TGTGCCAGTACCCATAGAGGGGACAGGGCCTCCAACTATGGCTACACCTTC.

Concerning this clonotype: The conserved closing phenylalanine or tryptophan is absent in this CDR3, likely reflecting a read error. The chain employs TRBV9 and TRBJ1-3; D is uncertain. CDR3 size: 16 residues. Trimming stripped 0 bases from V and 4 bases from J, with 14 bases between. Germline V gene sequence: CDR1 SGDLS, CDR2 YYNGEE. Here the CDR3 DNA reads TGTGCCAGCAGCGTAGACGCAGGTGGTACGGGAAACACCATATATATT. Encoded protein: CASSVDAGGTGNTIYI.

This clonotype was detected a few times. The rearrangement links TRBV9 to TRBJ2-3; TRBD1 matches 7 bases. The junction had 3 bases not matched to a gene; V was cut back by 2 bases and J by 0 bases. This CDR3 has 15 residues. Per the germline V gene, CDR1 is SGDLS and CDR2 is YYNGEE. The CDR3 sequence: CASSVGTASTDTQYF. As DNA, the CDR3 is TGTGCCAGCAGCGTTGGGACAGCCAGCACAGATACGCAGTATTTT.

The chain recombines TRBV4-2 with TRBJ2-7; a possible D gene is TRBD1 (6 bases). V lost 0 bases and J lost 5, with 11 bases in between. Germline V gene sequence: CDR1 LGHNA, CDR2 YNFKEQ. The CDR3 length is 14 residues. Here the CDR3 reads CASSQDKAGDEQYF. The CDR3 DNA follows: TGTGCCAGCAGCCAAGATAAGGCAGGGGACGAGCAGTACTTC.

This clonotype was observed a handful of times. The V and J genes are TRBV29-1 and TRBJ2-3; TRBD2 matches 8 bases. V lost 8 bases, J lost 1 base, and 5 bases stayed unmatched. Germline V gene lookup returns CDR1 SQVTM and CDR2 ANQGSEA. This CDR3 region has 13 residues. CDR3: CSSPGLGTDTQYF. CDR3 nucleotides: TGCAGCTCCCCGGGACTAGGCACAGATACGCAGTATTTT.

This clonotype occurred many times. The rearrangement joins TRBV6-2 or TRBV6-3 to TRBJ2-1; TRBD2 aligns across 9 bases. Germline CDR1 is MNHEY and CDR2 is SVGEGT. The length of the CDR3 is 14 residues. With V trimmed by 7 bases and J by 7 bases, 8 bases remained unmatched. The CDR3 sequence is CASNHGTSQNEQFF. DNA of the CDR3: TGTGCCAGCAACCATGGGACTAGCCAAAATGAGCAGTTCTTC.

The chain uses TRBV19 and TRBJ2-7, with a possible D match to TRBD2 (6 bases). The CDR3 runs 14 residues. From germline, CDR1 is LNHDA and CDR2 SQIVND (reference sequence). Trimming took off 5 bases at V and 0 bases at J, with 11 bases between the two ends. CDR3 sequence: CASSYLGGSYEQYF. The DNA for the CDR3 is TGTGCCAGTAGTTACCTCGGGGGCTCCTACGAGCAGTACTTC. Full variable domain (remainder filled in from reference TRBV19 and TRBJ2-7): DGGITQSPKYLFRKEGQNVTLSCEQNLNHDAMYWYRQDPGQGLRLIYYSQIVNDFQKGDIAEGYSVSREKKESFPLTVTSAQKNPTAFYLCASSYLGGSYEQYFGPGTRLTVT.